What follows are 2 T cell receptor beta chains derived from one specimen sequenced in a study of lymphopenia after photon versus proton radiotherapy. Profiled with immunoSEQ multiplex PCR; TCRdb holds only in-frame clones, not every one. The repertoire includes 25,000 to 30,000 clones, around 82% of them detected once, and over 30% sits in the top ten. The starting material was peripheral blood, obtained from a patient treated with photon-based radiotherapy. These receptors all come from a man aged 45 to 65 with gastric cancer.

The chain links TRBV7-8 to TRBJ1-5, with D unclear. Germline V CDR1 and CDR2: SGHVS, FQNEAQ. V dropped 5 bases and J dropped 2 bases, with 19 bases sitting between them. The CDR3 length is 17 residues. The CDR3 protein is CASSLGTGFAGNQPQHF. CDR3 nucleotides: TGTGCCAGCAGCCTCGGAACGGGGTTTGCGGGCAATCAGCCCCAGCATTTT.

This clone was seen more than once but under ten times. The CDR3 sequence is CAWSPWTGTDQPQHF. Here the CDR3 DNA reads TGTGCCTGGAGTCCCTGGACAGGGACGGATCAGCCCCAGCATTTT. V usage is TRBV30 and J usage is TRBJ1-5; TRBD1 agrees at 8 bases. The CDR3 is made up of 15 amino acids. V was pared by 2 bases and J by 5 bases, with 8 bases of the junction left unmatched. The germline V gene encodes CDR1 GTSNPN and CDR2 SVGIG (reference sequence).